The clone carrying this TCR beta chain was seen repeatedly, ten times or more. Its antigen is unknown. Germline CDR1 reads SGHNT; CDR2 reads YENEEA. The CDR3 is 15 amino acids. Trimming removed 5 bases from V and 1 base from J, with 11 bases in between. The record originates from a study of regulatory T cells in long-lasting Graves disease. Study observations and caveats: Shared public clonotypes totalled 2,741 in persistent patients, compared with 966 in new patients.

Indicated time point: newly diagnosed GD, antithyroid drugs for less than 3 months. The authors made the TCR library using RNA they extracted from PBMCs. Arm-PCR of CDR3 regions and iRepertoire HTBI primers were used to build TCR beta libraries. How the authors handled the data: Analysis of the samples identified more than 60 TRBV and 14 TRBJ segments. One entry per CDR3 protein, called by TCRdb with MiXCR from the multiplex PCR reads. The authors' filters were not applied to this entry. The sample records roughly 530,000 distinct CDR3 sequences, more than 15% being singletons. In addition, the sample was reused for a study of T cells in Graves' hyperthyroidism and ophthalmopathy. That source adds: Blood also carried most thyroid clonotypes expanded above 0.001.

The rearrangement joins TRBV11-3 to TRBJ2-2; no definite D call. The sequencing used peripheral blood mononuclear cells (PBMCs), collected at new diagnosis, from a patient treated with antithyroid drugs. The sequence derives from a woman aged 35-60 years with Graves disease. The CDR3 loop reads CASSPDQQNTGELFF. The CDR3 region has the DNA TGTGCCAGCAGCCCAGACCAGCAGAACACCGGGGAGCTGTTTTTT.